Given below is one T cell receptor (beta chain) in context. This clonotype was observed many times. No antigen is known for it. The sample holds no much larger clone one base away, and base qualities are not on file. This entry comes from a study of identical twins (TCRdb year 2016). Regarding the complete study: To test whether fetal clonotypes persist, the study used deep sequencing on TCR alpha and beta repertoires from monozygotic twins, unrelated adults of various ages, and cord blood. To rule out contamination, replicate twin experiments were performed at different times with different library preparation protocols.

Beyond this particular receptor, the publication reports: In beta out-of-frame sequences, excess twin sharing was weaker, because having fewer shared sequences lowered the signal-to-noise ratio. Zero-insertion analyses could be partly confounded by invariant T cells such as MAIT and iNKT, though diverse VJ usage argued against such confounding for most clonotypes. Fewer insertions were carried by abundant cord blood beta clonotypes; a weaker similar trend was observed in young adult naive repertoires, while no such trend was observed in memory repertoires. Out-of-frame TCR alpha sequences shared between twins showed an excess of low generation-probability sequences compared with coincidental sharing between unrelated individuals. In monozygotic twins, out-of-frame TCR alpha sharing was systematically underestimated by recombination models, although the models agreed with sharing between unrelated individuals. Because the same donors could not be followed over many years, conclusions were based on cross-sectional statistical analysis.

The protocol used for the library was 5' RACE. Sequenced on an Illumina HiSeq 2000. A universal primer binding site was introduced by template switching, and a unique molecular identifier was present in the final cDNA, enabling accurate counting of TCR cDNA molecules. Specific primers in the conserved constant-segment region were used to synthesize first-strand cDNA for the TCR alpha and beta chains. Each cDNA library was double barcoded, with a SMART-Mk sample barcode plus Illumina barcodes, to control for contamination. TruSeq adapter sequences and Illumina sample barcodes were added in two successive PCR steps. The TCR alpha and beta cDNA libraries were sequenced on the Illumina HiSeq platform using custom primers. Under the source paper's analysis protocol: Raw reads were processed with MiGEC to extract unique molecular identifiers, and MiXCR was used to determine CDR3 positions. For each individual, recombination models were inferred using an EM algorithm with the repgenHMM and IGoR tools. Shared clonotype analysis was performed with the tcR package in R, normalizing sharing by the product of cloneset sizes. To study raw recombination without the effects of thymic and clonal selection, out-of-frame nonproductive sequences were analyzed. TCRdb ran its own pipeline on the public reads, namely fastp trimming at Q25 and MiXCR clone calling, and kept in-frame beta chains. All rows with the same CDR3 protein become a single entry with the most common DNA and genes. None of the V and J calls come from the authors' own analysis; TCRdb made them. The sample data list hundreds of thousands of distinct CDR3 sequences, and around 6% of these were observed just once. The ten largest account for around 2% of the sample.

V is cut back by 3 bases and J by 2 bases, with 13 bases in the junction unmatched. Per the germline V gene, LGHNA is the CDR1 and YSLEER is the CDR2. The CDR3 contains 18 residues, cysteine and phenylalanine counted. Kept here is only the CDR3 DNA, which spans 54 bases and is read in frame from base 1. Every donor in the study was a healthy Caucasian. Three unrelated non-twin adults were also sequenced: a male aged 18 to 30, a male aged 50 to 60 and a female aged 50 to 60. Miltenyi CD45RO+ enrichment and human naive T-cell isolation kits were used to isolate memory (CD45RO+) and naive T cells from PBMC.

The receptor was derived from a man younger than 35 in good health. Sequenced input: naive T cells sorted from blood. Interpreted using the paper, the cell subset or site label stands for: cells isolated with a human naive T-cell isolation kit. The sequence links TRBV4-3 to TRBJ1-1, with 9 central nucleotides matching TRBD1. The nucleotide sequence reads TGCGCCAGCAGCCAGCGCGTTGGGACAGGGTTCGGAAACACTGAAGCTTTCTTT. Its amino acids are CASSQRVGTGFGNTEAFF.